Presented here are 18 T cell receptor beta chains from one specimen sequenced in a study of cytomegalovirus exposure and HLA in healthy donors (TCRdb year 2017). Library preparation employed the immunoSEQ multiplex PCR assay. A mixture of 60 forward primers for TCR Vbeta segments and 13 reverse primers for TCR Jbeta segments was used in the multiplex PCR. The table was pulled from immuneACCESS by TCRdb, which kept in-frame rearrangements only. Such tables lose some clones; where checked, under half of the loss comes from unresolved V genes, and the rest has no known cause. The sample table records 130,000 to 150,000 clones; less than 9.5% of these occur just once. The ten biggest clones cover less than 2% of the sample. The sample comprised PBMCs. These receptors were taken from a male donor in good health and CMV-seronegative.

The gene calls are TRBV6-5 and TRBJ1-2, with D perhaps matching TRBD1 (6 bases). This CDR3 is 12 amino acids long. The V end was cut by 7 bases, the J end by 5 bases, with 11 bases between. Per the germline V gene, CDR1 is MNHEY and CDR2 is SVGAGI. CDR3 DNA: TGTGCCAGCACCGATACAGGGTATGGCTACACCTTC. It codes for CASTDTGYGYTF.

This clone appeared a few times. The chain recombines TRBV12-1 with TRBJ1-6; TRBD1 was called by the table and not checked on the DNA. TRBV12-1 is flagged as a pseudogene. This CDR3 spans 15 amino acids. The CDR3 sequence: CASIQQGLGSSPLHF. The CDR3 nucleotides are TGTGCCAGCATTCAACAGGGGCTAGGGAGTTCACCCCTCCACTTT.

This clone occurred a few times. CDR3 residues: CASSLSWTGRDTQYF. The CDR3 DNA sequence: TGTGCCAGCAGCTTGTCCTGGACAGGGCGGGATACGCAGTATTTT. This sequence joins TRBV5-6 and TRBJ2-3; TRBD1 matches 8 bases. The trim removed 1 base at V and 6 bases at J, leaving 7 bases unmatched. Germline V CDR1 and CDR2: SGHDT, YYEEEE. The length of the CDR3 is 15 residues.

This rearrangement joins TRBV27 to TRBJ2-1; possibly TRBD1 for D (5 bases). CDR1 MNHEY and CDR2 SMNVEV come from the germline V gene (reference sequence). The CDR3 is made up of 14 amino acids. The V end was cut by 3 bases, the J end by 6 bases, with 12 bases between. The CDR3 nucleotides are TGTGCCAGCAGTTTTACAAGTGGGGCCAATGAGCAGTTCTTC. It translates to CASSFTSGANEQFF.

The chain is built from TRBV29-1 and TRBJ2-7; 11 nucleotides line up with TRBD1. The CDR3 totals 15 residues. Per germline, CDR1 SQVTM and CDR2 ANQGSEA. Losses at the gene ends were 7 bases for V and 2 bases for J; bases not matched to a gene: 10. The CDR3 region has the DNA TGCAGCGCCCAGGGCGGACAGGGGGCCGCCTACGAGCAGTACTTC. Its translation is CSAQGGQGAAYEQYF.

The V call is TRBV9, the J call TRBJ2-1; tentatively, D is TRBD1 (5 bases). V dropped 0 bases and J dropped 4 bases, with 11 bases sitting between them. Germline V CDR1 and CDR2: SGDLS, YYNGEE. This CDR3 comprises 15 residues. The DNA for the CDR3 is TGTGCCAGCAGCGTAGGCGCAGGGTTTTACAATGAGCAGTTCTTC. Its protein product is CASSVGAGFYNEQFF.

This clone was found a few times. The chain couples TRBV5-4 to TRBJ2-7; D unresolved. Trimming shortened V by 3 bases and J by 3 bases, and 13 bases separated the two germline ends. The germline CDR1 and CDR2 sequences are SGHNT and YYREEE (reference sequence). The length of the CDR3 is 14 residues. CDR3 region: CASSSIGDDYEQYF. The CDR3 DNA is TGTGCCAGCAGCTCGATAGGAGACGACTACGAGCAGTACTTC.

The rearrangement uses TRBV2 and TRBJ2-5, with 8 bases lining up with TRBD2. The germline gives CDR1 SNHLY, CDR2 FYNNEI. V lost 1 base to trimming and J lost 14 bases; unmatched junction nucleotides: 9. CDR3 length: 13 amino acids. The CDR3 DNA sequence: TGTGCCAGCAGTGAAGTTGGACGGGGGGGCCTCTACTTC. It specifies CASSEVGRGGLYF.

V gene TRBV4-1 combines with J gene TRBJ2-5; the match to TRBD2 covers 8 bases. CDR3 size: 15 residues. The germline V gene has CDR1 MGHRA and CDR2 YSYEKL. J lost 0 bases, V lost 4 bases, and 4 bases had no gene match. The CDR3 sequence is CASSRGGGYQETQYF. For the CDR3, the DNA is TGCGCCAGCAGCCGCGGCGGGGGGTACCAAGAGACCCAGTACTTC.

The V gene is TRBV5-4, the J gene TRBJ2-3; 8 nucleotides line up with TRBD1. The CDR3 spans 12 residues. Germline V gene data show CDR1 as SGHNT and CDR2 as YYREEE (reference sequence). The junction had 4 bases not matched to a gene; V was cut back by 7 bases and J by 6 bases. The CDR3 here is CASGQGLDTQYF. The CDR3 coding sequence is TGTGCCAGCGGACAGGGACTTGATACGCAGTATTTT.

This clone was recorded a few times. The chain joins TRBV27 to TRBJ2-7; the D gene is possibly TRBD1 (6 bases). Trimming pared 6 bases from V and 3 bases from J, leaving 21 bases between. The CDR3 is made up of 16 amino acids. Germline CDR1 and CDR2: MNHEY and SMNVEV (reference sequence). The CDR3: CASSWRGGSSLYEQYF. The CDR3 nucleotides read TGTGCCAGCAGCTGGAGAGGGGGAAGCTCACTCTACGAGCAGTACTTC.

This clone has a handful of counts. The chain is built from TRBV19 and TRBJ1-2, with 8 positions matching TRBD1. J was trimmed by 8 bases and V by 5 bases; bases with no gene match: 4. The germline CDR1 and CDR2 sequences are LNHDA and SQIVND (reference sequence). The CDR3 is made up of 12 amino acids. The CDR3 is CASSAQGAGYTF. DNA of the CDR3: TGTGCCAGTAGTGCCCAGGGGGCGGGCTACACCTTC.

This clone was detected a few times. The rearrangement links TRBV6-6 to TRBJ2-7; TRBD2 agrees at 10 bases. Per germline, CDR1 MNHNY and CDR2 SVGAGI (reference sequence). Unmatched junction bases numbered 4, after V lost 5 bases and J lost 0 bases. The CDR3 consists of 15 residues. This CDR3 reads CASSLLAGASYEQYF. In DNA, the CDR3 is TGTGCCAGCAGTCTTCTAGCGGGGGCCTCCTACGAGCAGTACTTC.

In this sample, this clone turned up a few times. The chain employs TRBV11-1 and TRBJ2-2, with 12 nucleotides matching TRBD2. Germline CDR1 is SGHAT and CDR2 is FQDESV (reference sequence). CDR3 length: 17 amino acids. After removal of 0 bases from V and 5 bases from J, the junction contained 4 bases not matched to a gene. CDR3 residues: CASSLARTSGKTGELFF. The CDR3 DNA sequence: TGTGCCAGCAGCTTAGCGCGGACTAGCGGGAAGACCGGGGAGCTGTTTTTT.

The rearrangement joins TRBV11-1 to TRBJ2-1, with TRBD1 identical over 7 bases. Trimming removed 4 bases from V and 10 bases from J; junction bases left unmatched: 10. The germline gives CDR1 SGHAT, CDR2 FQDESV (reference sequence). This CDR3 is 14 amino acids long. The CDR3 bases are TGTGCCAGCAGCTCCAGGGACAGCCGGGAAGAGCAGTTCTTC. It codes for CASSSRDSREEQFF.

This chain uses TRBV2 with TRBJ1-1, with TRBD1 identical over 8 bases. The V gene end was trimmed by 4 bases and the J gene end by 5 bases; junction bases not matched to a gene: 6. The CDR3 runs 14 residues. Looked up from germline, CDR1 is SNHLY and CDR2 is FYNNEI. The CDR3 reads CASSVQGAGTEAFF. The CDR3 nucleotides read TGTGCCAGCAGTGTGCAGGGGGCAGGGACTGAAGCTTTCTTT.

V usage is TRBV28 and J usage is TRBJ1-5, with 8 positions matching TRBD1. The ends lost 5 bases at V and 7 bases at J; junction bases unmatched: 7. The CDR3 totals 14 residues. The germline V gene encodes CDR1 MDHEN and CDR2 SYDVKM. The CDR3 spells CASSRGQGGQPQHF. The CDR3 region has the DNA TGTGCCAGCAGTCGCGGACAGGGTGGACAGCCCCAGCATTTT.

The chain carries TRBV4-3 and TRBJ1-1; the D gene is possibly TRBD1 (5 bases). The CDR3 has 15 amino acids. The germline gives CDR1 LGHNA, CDR2 YSLEER. The V end was cut by 0 bases, the J end by 6 bases, with 14 bases between. CDR3 bases: TGCGCCAGCAGCCAAGAATCCCAGGGAAGCTCTGAAGCTTTCTTT. It yields the protein CASSQESQGSSEAFF.